This TCR beta chain was captured in a study of somatic mutations in cytotoxic T cells in rheumatoid arthritis (dated by TCRdb to about 2017). A note on the overall study: Patient peripheral blood (around 30 ml EDTA) was drawn right after diagnosis and before any treatment started. For 65 to 70 rheumatoid arthritis patients and 20 or so healthy controls, TCRB deep sequencing was carried out. In newly diagnosed rheumatoid arthritis without treatment, the study examined if expanded CD8+ T-cell clones harbor somatic mutations, relying on TCRB deep sequencing to characterize clonality. Median age was essentially the same in the patient group and the control group. Some T-cell populations stained with V beta antibodies were sorted by flow on a FACSAria II or Sony SH800 to nearly 100% purity, with sorted V beta1+ cells additionally subjected to TCRB sequencing.

Flow cytometry confirmed the purity of CD4+ and CD8+ cells that had been isolated by positive magnetic bead selection on an AutoMACS. Initial screening for clonal expansions relied on flow cytometry with a TCR V beta antibody panel, after which sorted CD8+ fractions underwent TCRB deep sequencing for characterization. Peripheral blood mononuclear cells were isolated by Ficoll-Paque PLUS density gradient separation. Using Nucleospin Tissue or Tissue XS kits, DNA was extracted from CD4-enriched, CD8-enriched or PBMC samples, with quantification by a Qubit 2.0 fluorometer. Overall results and qualifications from the work: CD8+ clonality increased with age in patients (Spearman r ~ 0.49) but not in healthy controls. In about an eighth of the 65 patients, more than 20% of CD8+ cells belonged to the largest CD8+ clone, while several identical CD8+ TCRB sequences were shared between blood and synovial fluid. The antigen targets of the expanded CD8+ clones were unknown, and absence from virus-specific databases did not rule out viral specificity. CD8+ T-cell clonality did not differ significantly between rheumatoid arthritis patients and age-matched healthy controls. The slight TRBV07 underrepresentation in patients was not adjusted for multiple comparisons.

V is clipped by 5 bases and J by 2 bases, and the sequence between their germline boundaries is 7 bases long. Via the germline V gene (reference sequence), CDR1 is LNHDA and CDR2 SQIVND. The CDR3 runs 13 amino acids, cysteine and phenylalanine included. Only CDR3 DNA is held: 39 bases, read in frame from base 1. For this clone: There is no known antigen for this receptor. Base qualities were left out, and no much larger clone turns up one base away.

TCRB CDR3 sequencing used the immunoSEQ assay on genomic DNA. In the original analysis: When patient CD8+ clones exceeding 1% were checked against published virus-specific TCRB sequences, only a few matched. Analyses were restricted to productive TCRB rearrangements. A clone was defined by a unique TCRB CDR3 sequence, and clonality was computed as a productive clonality index based on Shannon entropy. The template counts of each clone relative to the total templates per sample were used to calculate repertoire overlap between two samples. Flow cytometry-measured V-gene usage correlated with V-gene usage from TCRB sequencing, with a Spearman r of roughly 0.6. In TCRdb, the immuneACCESS table is reduced to in-frame sequences with V and J assigned. These tables do not hold every clone; where another copy was compared, an unresolved V gene accounts for under half, and the others remain unexplained. That table supplies the V and J calls and clone size; D and trimming were determined from the DNA. This sample has around 20,000 clones in its table, and approximately 67% of those were observed once. Of the sample, approximately 20% falls within the top ten clones.

The sample was CD8+ T cells sorted from blood. Rearrangement joined TRBV19 to TRBJ1-5, and possibly TRBD1, on 5 matching bases. This receptor was taken from an adult with rheumatoid arthritis. The nucleotide sequence reads TGTGCCAGTAGTTTACAGGGCAATCAGCCCCAGCATTTT. Its product reads: CASSLQGNQPQHF. Full variable domain (CDR3 extended with the reference TRBV19 and TRBJ1-5 proteins): DGGITQSPKYLFRKEGQNVTLSCEQNLNHDAMYWYRQDPGQGLRLIYYSQIVNDFQKGDIAEGYSVSREKKESFPLTVTSAQKNPTAFYLCASSLQGNQPQHFGDGTRLSIL.